These 26 T cell receptor beta chains were all obtained from the same sample, sequenced in a study of OX40 agonist ivuxolimab in advanced cancers. Assay: immunoSEQ multiplex PCR; the TCRdb copy retains only in-frame clones and omits some. The sample records 35,000 to 40,000 clones, around three quarters being singletons. The starting material was CD4+ or CD8+ T cells sorted from blood, obtained in a trial of the OX40 agonist ivuxolimab. The origin of the receptors is an adult with an advanced solid tumor such as melanoma, head and neck, liver or kidney cancer.

This sequence joins TRBV28 and TRBJ1-5, with D perhaps matching TRBD1 (6 bases). CDR1 and CDR2 from the germline V gene are MDHEN and SYDVKM. Trimming shortened V by 2 bases and J by 11 bases, and 19 bases separated the two germline ends. The CDR3 has 15 amino acids. The CDR3 nucleotides are TGTGCCAGCAGTTTACCACAGGGCCCCTATCGGTCCCAGCATTTT. As protein: CASSLPQGPYRSQHF.

This clone occurred a few times. The chain links TRBV19 to TRBJ1-5, with a tentative D call TRBD1 (5 bases). Germline V lookup: CDR1 LNHDA, CDR2 SQIVND (reference sequence). This CDR3 region has 14 residues. V was shortened by 7 bases and J by 4 bases, with 14 bases between the two germline ends. In nucleotides, the CDR3 is TGTGCCAGTAACTATGGGAGGGGTAATCAGCCCCAGCATTTT. Translated: CASNYGRGNQPQHF.

The genes are TRBV27 and TRBJ2-1, with 13 positions matching TRBD2. The CDR3 is made up of 15 amino acids. The trim removed 5 bases at V and 7 bases at J, leaving 5 bases unmatched. The germline CDR1 and CDR2 sequences are MNHEY and SMNVEV (reference sequence). In nucleotides, the CDR3 is TGTGCCAGCAGTGTCCCGGGACTAGCGGGGAATGAGCAGTTCTTC. Its translation: CASSVPGLAGNEQFF.

V and J are TRBV7-2 and TRBJ2-7; D gene ambiguous. Germline V CDR1 and CDR2: SGHTA, FQGNSA. The CDR3 is made up of 13 amino acids. Trimming left V 1 base short and J 4 bases short, with 8 bases between. The CDR3 DNA follows: TGTGCCAGCAGCTTAGATTTGGTATACGAGCAGTACTTC. This sequence encodes CASSLDLVYEQYF.

The rearrangement uses TRBV7-7 and TRBJ2-5, with unresolved D. CDR3 length: 14 amino acids. The V gene's germline CDR1 is SSHAT and CDR2 FNYEAQ (reference sequence). The germline V and J ends were trimmed by 1 base and 7 bases, with 13 bases remaining between them. Written as DNA, the CDR3 is TGTGCCAGCAGCTTAGAGGAAGGTGATGCGACCCAGTACTTC. Amino acids: CASSLEEGDATQYF.

J is TRBJ2-5 and V is TRBV29-1; D perhaps matches TRBD1 (5 bases). The CDR3 covers 12 residues. V was trimmed by 8 bases and J by 0 bases, leaving 10 bases between them. Germline V CDR1 and CDR2: SQVTM, ANQGSEA. CDR3 sequence reads: CSTRADQETQYF. CDR3 nucleotide sequence: TGCAGCACCAGGGCAGACCAAGAGACCCAGTACTTC.

The CDR3: CASSVTLGGFGGYTF. The CDR3, as DNA: TGTGCCAGCAGCGTGACCCTAGGGGGCTTTGGTGGCTACACCTTC. The chain has TRBV9 and TRBJ1-2, with 7 bases fitting TRBD1. V dropped 2 bases and J dropped 7; count of bases not matched to a gene: 11. CDR3 length: 15 amino acids. The germline V gene has CDR1 SGDLS and CDR2 YYNGEE.

In this sample, this clone turned up a few times. CDR3: CASSQEGWDTGELFF. CDR3 sequence (DNA): TGTGCCAGCAGCCAGGAGGGGTGGGACACCGGGGAGCTGTTTTTT. The chain couples TRBV4-2 to TRBJ2-2; possibly TRBD2 for D (6 bases). Germline V CDR1 and CDR2: LGHNA, YNFKEQ. The V and J ends lost 3 bases and 3 bases respectively, with 11 bases between them. CDR3 length: 15 residues.

The chain joins TRBV2 to TRBJ2-1; no firm D call. Germline CDR1 and CDR2: SNHLY and FYNNEI. The CDR3 spans 14 residues. The V end lost 6 bases, the J end lost 2 bases, and 11 bases lay between the germline ends. CDR3 sequence: CASSIRETYNEQFF. The CDR3, as DNA: TGTGCCAGCAGCATAAGAGAGACCTACAATGAGCAGTTCTTC.

The rearrangement links TRBV7-2 to TRBJ1-5; D may be TRBD1 (5 bases). CDR1 is SGHTA and CDR2 is FQGNSA in the germline V gene. Deletions cut 0 bases from V and 7 bases from J, with 19 bases between. The CDR3 extends over 17 amino acids. CDR3 nucleotides: TGTGCCAGCAGCTTAGCGCGGGGCTCTGACGGGTGGCAGCCCCAGCATTTT. Its translation: CASSLARGSDGWQPQHF.

The chain combines TRBV6-1 with TRBJ1-5, with D perhaps matching TRBD1 (6 bases). Germline V gene data show CDR1 as MNHNS and CDR2 as SASEGT. The V end lost 5 bases, the J end lost 7 bases, and 18 bases lay between the germline ends. This CDR3 has 15 amino acids. CDR3 protein: CASSPPGVFDQPQHF. In nucleotides, the CDR3 is TGTGCCAGCAGTCCCCCAGGGGTTTTCGACCAGCCCCAGCATTTT.

This clone was observed once. The chain employs TRBV4-1 and TRBJ2-4; TRBD2 aligns across 10 bases. The CDR3 is 19 residues long. Germline trimming cut 0 bases from V and 0 bases from J; bases unmatched to any gene: 8. Looked up from germline, CDR1 is MGHRA and CDR2 is YSYEKL. As DNA, the CDR3 is TGCGCCAGCAGCCAAGATCCGGCTAGCGGGGGACTAGCCAAAAACATTCAGTACTTC. Amino acids: CASSQDPASGGLAKNIQYF.

The V and J genes are TRBV15 and TRBJ2-5; D gene unclear. This CDR3 region has 15 residues. The V end lost 0 bases, the J end lost 3 bases, and 11 bases lay between the germline ends. CDR1 is LNHNV, CDR2 YYDKDF, per germline (reference sequence). CDR3 nucleotide sequence: TGTGCCACCAGCAGAGACAAGGCATTGGAAGAGACCCAGTACTTC. It translates to CATSRDKALEETQYF. Full variable domain (outside the CDR3, taken from reference TRBV15 and TRBJ2-5): DAMVIQNPRYQVTQFGKPVTLSCSQTLNHNVMYWYQQKSSQAPKLLFHYYDKDFNNEADTPDNFQSRRPNTSFCFLDIRSPGLGDTAMYLCATSRDKALEETQYFGPGTRLLVL.

This chain uses TRBV29-1 with TRBJ1-2; a weak D match, TRBD1 (5 bases). This CDR3 is 13 amino acids long. Between the trimmed V and J ends, which lost 7 bases and 6 bases, there was a span of 18 bases. Germline V gene sequence: CDR1 SQVTM, CDR2 ANQGSEA. The CDR3 nucleotides read TGCAGCGCGATCAGGGTTTATTCGGATGGCTACACCTTC. It encodes CSAIRVYSDGYTF.

This clone was seen repeatedly, ten times or more. The chain is built from TRBV19 and TRBJ1-5, with 7 bases that match TRBD1. Germline V gene data show CDR1 as LNHDA and CDR2 as SQIVND (reference sequence). Germline trimming cut 6 bases from V and 8 bases from J; bases unmatched to any gene: 10. CDR3 size: 14 residues. CDR3: CASSRGGLDEPQHF. CDR3 nucleotides: TGTGCCAGTAGCAGGGGGGGTCTGGACGAGCCCCAGCATTTT. Full variable domain (remainder filled in from reference TRBV19 and TRBJ1-5): DGGITQSPKYLFRKEGQNVTLSCEQNLNHDAMYWYRQDPGQGLRLIYYSQIVNDFQKGDIAEGYSVSREKKESFPLTVTSAQKNPTAFYLCASSRGGLDEPQHFGDGTRLSIL.

The CDR3 spells CASSLALGKTDTQYF. The CDR3 DNA is TGTGCCAGCAGCTTAGCGCTGGGGAAGACAGATACGCAGTATTTT. The chain uses TRBV7-2 and TRBJ2-3; D is unclear. Trimming pared 0 bases from V and 3 bases from J, leaving 10 bases between. CDR1 is SGHTA and CDR2 is FQGNSA in the germline V gene. The CDR3 loop spans 15 amino acids.

The J gene is TRBJ2-7, the V gene TRBV30; TRBD1 matches 11 bases. Germline V gives CDR1 GTSNPN, CDR2 SVGIG (reference sequence). The CDR3 extends over 14 amino acids. The J segment lost 4 bases and the V segment lost 4 bases, leaving 6 bases of the junction unmatched. DNA for the CDR3: TGTGCCTGGACTAACCGGGACAGGGGGTACGAGCAGTACGTC. Its protein product is CAWTNRDRGYEQYV.

V gene TRBV29-1 combines with J gene TRBJ2-1; TRBD2 aligns across 9 bases. Germline values: CDR1 SQVTM, CDR2 ANQGSEA. CDR3 length equals 14 residues. The ends lost 2 bases at V and 6 bases at J; junction bases unmatched: 5. CDR3 region: CSVESRGGANEQFF. CDR3 coding DNA: TGCAGCGTTGAAAGTCGCGGGGGGGCCAATGAGCAGTTCTTC.

The V gene is TRBV27, the J gene TRBJ1-5; TRBD1 agrees at 10 bases. V trimming: 5 bases; J trimming: 2 bases; junction bases outside the gene matches: 6. The CDR3 is made up of 16 amino acids. Germline loops: CDR1 MNHEY, CDR2 SMNVEV (reference sequence). The CDR3 DNA follows: TGTGCCAGCAGTCCGGGGGACAGGGGCGGCAATCAGCCCCAGCATTTT. The encoded protein is CASSPGDRGGNQPQHF.

The chain is built from TRBV2 and TRBJ2-1; 12 bases are shared with TRBD2. Looked up from germline, CDR1 is SNHLY and CDR2 is FYNNEI. The CDR3 totals 17 residues. V gave up 3 bases and J gave up 7 bases; unmatched junction bases: 10. The CDR3 spells CASSESLAGGQRNEQFF. In nucleotides, the CDR3 is TGTGCCAGCAGTGAGTCCCTAGCGGGGGGGCAAAGGAATGAGCAGTTCTTC.

The chain employs TRBV30 and TRBJ2-5; a possible D gene is TRBD1 (6 bases). The J call is in doubt because the DNA end fits TRBJ2-7 better. CDR3 length: 14 residues. Germline V lookup: CDR1 GTSNPN, CDR2 SVGIG (reference sequence). The CDR3 loop reads CAWSRGTPIYEQYF. The CDR3 nucleotides are TGTGCCTGGAGTAGAGGGACACCGATCTACGAGCAGTACTTC.

This rearrangement joins TRBV6-4 to TRBJ2-2, with TRBD2 matching over 7 bases. Germline CDR1 MRHNA, CDR2 SNTAGT. This CDR3 contains 15 residues. Unmatched junction bases numbered 10, after V lost 5 bases and J lost 7 bases. CDR3 coding DNA: TGTGCCAGCAGTCCAGGTGCGGGGGACGTCGGGGAGCTGTTTTTT. This encodes CASSPGAGDVGELFF.

This clone was recorded a few times. V and J are TRBV9 and TRBJ2-7, with 8 positions matching TRBD1. With 1 base clipped from V and 2 bases from J, the junction kept 5 bases outside the gene matches. This CDR3 has 15 amino acids. Germline V gene lookup returns CDR1 SGDLS and CDR2 YYNGEE. CDR3: CASSVTTGVAYEQYF. The CDR3 DNA reads TGTGCCAGCAGCGTAACGACAGGGGTGGCCTACGAGCAGTACTTC.

The rearrangement joins TRBV19 to TRBJ2-7; 8 nucleotides match TRBD1. This CDR3 is 15 amino acids long. Trimming at V came to 4 bases and at J to 2 bases, leaving 7 bases not matched to a gene. Germline values: CDR1 LNHDA, CDR2 SQIVND (reference sequence). DNA for the CDR3: TGTGCCAGTAGTAGCCGGGACAGGAGAGCCTACGAGCAGTACTTC. Protein product: CASSSRDRRAYEQYF.

The J gene is TRBJ1-4, the V gene TRBV2, with 8 bases aligning to TRBD1. The CDR3 is 14 residues long. From germline, CDR1 is SNHLY and CDR2 FYNNEI. The trim removed 7 bases at V and 7 bases at J, leaving 8 bases unmatched. The CDR3 protein is CASMTQGAREKLFF. The CDR3 nucleotides read TGTGCCAGCATGACCCAGGGGGCGCGTGAAAAACTGTTTTTT.

This chain connects TRBV5-4 to TRBJ2-7; D call uncertain. The V gene's germline CDR1 is SGHNT and CDR2 YYREEE (reference sequence). The CDR3 is made up of 11 amino acids. Trimming stripped 3 bases from V and 2 bases from J, with 3 bases between. For the CDR3, the DNA is TGTGCCAGCAGCTCCACCTACGAGCAGTACGTC. Protein product: CASSSTYEQYV.